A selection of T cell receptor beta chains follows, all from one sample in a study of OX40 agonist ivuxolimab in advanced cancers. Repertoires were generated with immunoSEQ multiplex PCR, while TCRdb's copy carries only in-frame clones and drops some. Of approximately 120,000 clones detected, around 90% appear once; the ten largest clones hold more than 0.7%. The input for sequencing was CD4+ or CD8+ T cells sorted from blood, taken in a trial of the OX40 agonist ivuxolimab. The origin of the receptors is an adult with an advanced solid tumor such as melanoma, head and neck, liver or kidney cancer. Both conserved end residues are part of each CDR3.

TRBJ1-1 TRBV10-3 CAISERGIAGPEAFF
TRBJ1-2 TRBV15 CATSRVIGSTHYGYTF
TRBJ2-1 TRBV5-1 CASSLGGGGYNEQFF
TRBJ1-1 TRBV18 CASSPDLDRAGGEAFF
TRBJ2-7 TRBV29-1 CSVEDRTGGNTYEQYF
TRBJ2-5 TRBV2 CASSEALQGRTQYF
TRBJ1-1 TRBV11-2 CASSLAGEAFF
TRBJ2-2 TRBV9 CASSPPPNTGELFF
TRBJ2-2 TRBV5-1 CASSLWGQANTGELFF
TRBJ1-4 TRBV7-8 CASSLQATLSNEKLFF
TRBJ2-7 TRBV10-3 CAISGQASYEQYF